This T cell receptor (beta chain) was documented in a study of shared clonotypes between healthy human individuals. Naive CD8 cells comprised CD45RO-negative, CCR7-positively selected cells, excluding terminally differentiated effector memory CD45RA+ cells. This table comes from immunoSEQ multiplex PCR, and its TCRdb copy is limited to in-frame clones, with some not included. This sample has about 2 million clones, with about 95% found just once. The CDR3 length is 16 residues. The junction had 12 bases not matched to a gene; V was cut back by 4 bases and J by 8 bases. Germline V gene lookup returns CDR1 SGHNT and CDR2 YYREEE (reference sequence).

The chain recombines TRBV5-4 with TRBJ2-2; 9 bases map to TRBD2. The sequence was collected from a man aged 18 to 30 in good health. Sequencing was done on a sample of naive CD8+ T cells sorted from blood. The chain's CDR3 is CASSDQDNGLAGELFF. The CDR3 nucleotides read TGTGCCAGCAGCGACCAAGACAACGGACTAGCGGGGGAGCTGTTTTTT.